This T cell receptor (beta chain) was found in a study of regulatory T cells in long-lasting Graves disease. Time point specified: newly diagnosed GD, antithyroid drugs for less than 3 months. Extracted RNA from PBMCs served as the source of the TCR library. This CDR3 spans 16 amino acids. Unmatched junction bases numbered 15, after V lost 3 bases and J lost 10 bases. CDR1 and CDR2 from the germline V gene are ENHRY and SYGVKD. With iRepertoire HTBI primers and Arm-PCR of CDR3 regions, TCR beta libraries were built. MiXCR, applied by TCRdb to the multiplex PCR reads, yields one record per CDR3 protein. Among 440,000 or so distinct CDR3 sequences listed, more than 12% were seen once. This clonotype appeared a few times. Separately, the same data were catalogued under a study of T cells in Graves' hyperthyroidism and ophthalmopathy. From that paper: A patient was excluded if there was uncontrolled infection, other autoimmune disease, pregnancy or lactation. Based on clinical symptoms, serum thyroxine and TRAb, thyroid ultrasound and orbital computed tomography, diagnoses were reached. The HTBI primer set served for first-round RT-PCR of the TCR CDR3. Ophthalmopathy was distinguished from stable hyperthyroidism by 13 V-J signatures.

The source is a woman aged 25 to 39 with Graves disease. This chain uses TRBV10-3 with TRBJ2-1, with 7 nucleotides matching TRBD2. The sample consisted of peripheral blood mononuclear cells (PBMCs), taken at new diagnosis, from a patient treated with antithyroid drugs. The chain's CDR3 is CAISERTRSGSNEQFF. DNA of the CDR3: TGTGCCATCAGTGAAAGGACTAGGAGCGGGTCAAACGAGCAGTTCTTC.